This entry lists 21 T cell receptor beta chains sequenced from one sample in a study of a mutant IDH1 vaccine in newly diagnosed glioma. Their cognate antigens are unknown. TCRdb keeps only in-frame clones here, not all; method: immunoSEQ multiplex PCR. The repertoire holds approximately 31,000 clones, with around 83% as singletons. Time point here: week 35, safety follow-up. In every dose of vaccine, 300 ug of mutant IDH1 20-mer peptide was given alongside topical imiquimod. The sample here was PBMCs, taken from a glioma patient whose treatment included an IDH1 peptide vaccine. These receptors came from a woman between 18 and 29 years old with glioma.

The chain employs TRBV11-2 and TRBJ2-5; 13 bases match TRBD2. Germline CDR1 reads SGHAT; CDR2 reads FQNNGV. This CDR3 is 16 amino acids long. Unmatched junction bases numbered 10, after V lost 6 bases and J lost 6 bases. Written as DNA, the CDR3 is TGTGCCAGCAGTTCTATCGGGACTAGCGGGACTAAGACCCAGTACTTC. It yields the protein CASSSIGTSGTKTQYF.

The chain is built from TRBV14 and TRBJ1-5; D is possibly TRBD1 (6 bases). V lost 2 bases and J 3 bases, leaving 8 bases between the germline ends. Germline V gene lookup returns CDR1 SGHDN and CDR2 FVKESK. The length of the CDR3 is 14 residues. CDR3 DNA sequence: TGTGCCAGCAGCCAACAGGGGCTCAATCAGCCCCAGCATTTT. It is translated as CASSQQGLNQPQHF.

This clone was detected only a few times. V gene TRBV7-2 combines with J gene TRBJ1-2; possible D gene TRBD1, 6 bases. Per the germline V gene, CDR1 is SGHTA and CDR2 is FQGNSA. V lost 8 bases and J 7 bases, leaving 11 bases between the germline ends. This CDR3 region has 11 residues. The CDR3 sequence: CASYQGTGYTF. The CDR3 nucleotides are TGTGCCAGCTACCAGGGGACTGGCTACACCTTC.

The chain employs TRBV7-2 and TRBJ1-2; D remains ambiguous. Germline CDR1 is SGHTA and CDR2 is FQGNSA. The V and J ends lost 5 bases and 6 bases respectively, with 16 bases between them. The CDR3 runs to 14 residues. The CDR3 here is CASSQITWLDGYTF. CDR3 in DNA: TGTGCCAGCAGCCAGATTACCTGGTTGGATGGCTACACCTTC.

The rearrangement links TRBV15 to TRBJ2-2, with D perhaps TRBD2 (7 bases). Germline V CDR1 and CDR2: LNHNV, YYDKDF (reference sequence). Trimming shortened V by 5 bases and J by 0 bases, and 16 bases separated the two germline ends. The CDR3 totals 17 residues. The CDR3 DNA sequence: TGTGCCACCAGCCAGCTGAGCGGGACATCGAACACCGGGGAGCTGTTTTTT. This gives the protein CATSQLSGTSNTGELFF.

The chain combines TRBV7-9 with TRBJ2-5; 7 positions agree with TRBD1. The germline V gene has CDR1 SEHNR and CDR2 FQNEAQ (reference sequence). This CDR3 is built from 14 residues. Losses at the gene ends were 10 bases for V and 5 bases for J; bases not matched to a gene: 13. CDR3 amino acids: CATTKGASGETQYF. CDR3 nucleotides: TGTGCCACCACAAAGGGGGCTAGTGGCGAGACCCAGTACTTC.

This chain connects TRBV19 to TRBJ2-3; D gene ambiguous. Germline loops: CDR1 LNHDA, CDR2 SQIVND (reference sequence). V was clipped by 5 bases and J by 2 bases, with 17 bases between them. The CDR3 length is 16 residues. The CDR3 sequence is CASSARWVLITDTQYF. The CDR3 coding sequence is TGTGCCAGTAGTGCTCGATGGGTACTAATCACAGATACGCAGTATTTT.

The chain employs TRBV18 and TRBJ2-1, with D unresolved. Deletions cut 5 bases from V and 9 bases from J, with 14 bases between. Germline V gene sequence: CDR1 KGHSH, CDR2 LQKENI. The CDR3 extends over 13 amino acids. The DNA of the CDR3 is TGTGCCAGCTCAACCTACACGGACGGTGAGCAGTTCTTC. Protein product: CASSTYTDGEQFF.

V gene TRBV23-1 combines with J gene TRBJ2-4; 16 positions match TRBD2. TRBV23-1 is an ORF; its function is uncertain. The CDR3 totals 14 residues. The trim removed 6 bases at V and 7 bases at J, leaving 0 bases unmatched. The CDR3 DNA reads as TGCGCCAGCAGGGGACTAGCGGGAGGGAACATTCAGTACTTC. Its protein product is CASRGLAGGNIQYF.

The CDR3 bases are TGTGCCAGCAGGGATCCGACCGGGCAGCCCCAGCATTTT. Its protein product is CASRDPTGQPQHF. The genes are TRBV2 and TRBJ1-5; D gene unclear. The CDR3 spans 13 residues. V lost 6 bases and J lost 7, with 13 bases in between. Germline V gene data show CDR1 as SNHLY and CDR2 as FYNNEI.

DNA of the CDR3: TGTGCCAGCAGCATTCGGAACAGGAACACTGAAGCTTTCTTT. This encodes CASSIRNRNTEAFF. This sequence joins TRBV7-8 and TRBJ1-1; D gene unclear. The CDR3 has 14 residues. V was cut by 5 bases and J by 1 base, with 11 bases left in between. Germline lookup yields CDR1 SGHVS and CDR2 FQNEAQ.

This clone was found once. The gene calls are TRBV11-3 and TRBJ2-4; no clear D. Deletions cut 5 bases from V and 5 bases from J, with 16 bases between. CDR1 is SGHNT and CDR2 is YENEEA in the germline V gene. This CDR3 region has 15 residues. The CDR3 DNA reads as TGTGCCAGCAGCCGACGACGCACAGTGGAAAACATTCAGTACTTC. Its translation is CASSRRRTVENIQYF.

The chain has TRBV7-2 and TRBJ2-6, with D possibly TRBD1 on 6 matching bases. The V gene lost 4 bases and the J gene lost 1 base, with 11 bases spanning the gap. The CDR3 runs to 16 residues. Germline values: CDR1 SGHTA, CDR2 FQGNSA. CDR3 sequence: CASSSQQGSGANVLTF. The CDR3 DNA sequence: TGTGCCAGCAGCTCCCAGCAGGGGTCTGGGGCCAACGTCCTGACTTTC.

The rearrangement uses TRBV9 and TRBJ1-1; D is possibly TRBD1 (6 bases). The ends were cut back, 0 bases at V and 6 bases at J, with 12 bases in the middle. The V gene's germline CDR1 is SGDLS and CDR2 YYNGEE. This CDR3 region has 14 residues. The chain's CDR3 is CASSVGPGVSEAFF. The CDR3 DNA sequence: TGTGCCAGCAGCGTAGGGCCAGGGGTATCTGAAGCTTTCTTT. The full variable domain, with the rest looked up from reference TRBV9 and TRBJ1-1, is DSGVTQTPKHLITATGQRVTLRCSPRSGDLSVYWYQQSLDQGLQFLIQYYNGEERAKGNILERFSAQQFPDLHSELNLSSLELGDSALYFCASSVGPGVSEAFFGQGTRLTVV.

CDR3 region: CAISVTAGLEKLFF. The DNA for the CDR3 is TGTGCCATCAGCGTAACGGCCGGGCTTGAAAAACTGTTTTTT. The rearrangement uses TRBV10-3 and TRBJ1-4; D gene uncertain. The CDR3 runs to 14 residues. Germline CDR1 is ENHRY and CDR2 is SYGVKD. Trimming shortened V by 6 bases and J by 7 bases, and 15 bases separated the two germline ends.

The chain carries TRBV6-5 and TRBJ2-7; 14 positions agree with TRBD2. The CDR3 runs to 16 residues. Unmatched junction bases numbered 3, after V lost 2 bases and J lost 3 bases. Germline CDR1 is MNHEY and CDR2 is SVGAGI. CDR3 in DNA: TGTGCCAGCAGTTACCCGGGACTAGCGGGGGACTACGAGCAGTACTTC. It codes for CASSYPGLAGDYEQYF.

In DNA form, the CDR3 reads TGCAGCGTTGCCAGGTTCGGGGCCTGGGATCTAGCCAAAAACATTCAGTACTTC. The encoded protein is CSVARFGAWDLAKNIQYF. This rearrangement joins TRBV29-1 to TRBJ2-4; either TRBD1 or TRBD2 may fit D (5 bases each). Looked up from germline, CDR1 is SQVTM and CDR2 is ANQGSEA. The CDR3 consists of 18 residues. V lost 4 bases to trimming and J lost 0 bases, with 22 bases between them.

The chain carries TRBV7-9 and TRBJ1-1; D is perhaps TRBD1 (5 bases). Between the trimmed V and J ends, which lost 3 bases and 2 bases, there was a span of 10 bases. CDR3 length: 14 amino acids. The V gene's germline CDR1 is SEHNR and CDR2 FQNEAQ (reference sequence). The CDR3 DNA follows: TGTGCCAGCAGCTTCGGGGCAGTAAACACTGAAGCTTTCTTT. Translating gives CASSFGAVNTEAFF.

The rearrangement joins TRBV27 to TRBJ2-1; 7 nucleotides align to TRBD2. Looked up from germline, CDR1 is MNHEY and CDR2 is SMNVEV (reference sequence). The V gene end was trimmed by 2 bases and the J gene end by 10 bases; junction bases not matched to a gene: 5. The CDR3 contains 13 residues. DNA of the CDR3: TGTGCCAGCAGTTTACGACGCGGGGGAGAGCAGTTCTTC. Translated, it gives CASSLRRGGEQFF.

The CDR3 protein is CASSEQRGRAYEQYF. In DNA, the CDR3 is TGTGCCAGCAGTGAACAGCGGGGGAGAGCCTACGAGCAGTACTTC. The V call is TRBV6-1, the J call TRBJ2-7; TRBD2 agrees at 8 bases. The germline gives CDR1 MNHNS, CDR2 SASEGT. V was pared by 2 bases and J by 2 bases, with 5 bases of the junction left unmatched. The CDR3 sequence is 15 residues long.

This chain uses TRBV4-1 with TRBJ2-7, with a possible D match to TRBD2 (5 bases). CDR1 is MGHRA and CDR2 is YSYEKL in the germline V gene. The V end was cut by 4 bases, the J end by 1 base, with 8 bases between. This CDR3 spans 13 amino acids. In nucleotides, the CDR3 is TGCGCCAGCAGCCTTGGACTTTCCTACGAGCAGTACTTC. It specifies CASSLGLSYEQYF.